These T cell receptor beta chains were read from a single sample in a study of blood T cell repertoires in COVID-19. Some clones are missing from TCRdb's copy, which holds only in-frame ones; the method was immunoSEQ multiplex PCR. The sample yields 200,000 to 300,000 clones, 88% seen once. The sample comprised peripheral blood. These receptors were collected from a man between 60 and 70 years old who had recovered from COVID-19. Each CDR3 is given with its conserved first and last residue. The D gene is left open where the match is weak. Expanded clones get a size class; other rows say once, few or many, or leave the size out.

>TRBJ2-6|TRBD1|TRBV5-6|NA
TGTGCCAGCAGCTTGGAGGGGCCAGGGGGCCACTCTGGGGCCAACGTCCTGACTTTC
CASSLEGPGGHSGANVLTF
>TRBJ1-2|TRBD1|TRBV7-9|NA
TGTGCCAGCAGCCGGGGACAGCACAACGATGGCTACACCTTC
CASSRGQHNDGYTF
>TRBJ1-2|NA|TRBV11-2|NA
TGTGCCAGCAGCTTAGGGGGGGCTAACTATGGCTACACCTTC
CASSLGGANYGYTF
>TRBJ1-2|NA|TRBV6-5|NA
TGTGCCAGCAACGAAGGTGGCAGGCGCAACTATGGCTACACCTTC
CASNEGGRRNYGYTF
>TRBJ1-3|NA|TRBV15|NA
TGTGCCACCAGCAGAGAGGGGCAGGGGGGAAACACCATATATTTT
CATSREGQGGNTIYF
>TRBJ2-1|NA|TRBV19|NA
TGTGCCAGTAGTAGACCGGGTACCCTATCCTACAATGAGCAGTTCTTC
CASSRPGTLSYNEQFF
>TRBJ1-5|TRBD1|TRBV3-1/TRBV3-2|NA
TGTGCCAGCAGTCAGTTTCAGGGGGCATCCCAGCCCCAGCATTTT
CASSQFQGASQPQHF
>TRBJ1-1|NA|TRBV2|NA
TGTGCCAGTAGAAGCGGGGCGTCTTTCTTT
CASRSGASFF
>TRBJ2-3|TRBD2|TRBV2|NA
TGTGCCAGCAGTGGGACTAGCGGGGACCCAGATACGCAGTATTTT
CASSGTSGDPDTQYF
>TRBJ1-1|NA|TRBV14|NA
TGTGCCAGCAGCCTACAGCTGCACACTGAAGCTTTCTTT
CASSLQLHTEAFF
>TRBJ2-1|NA|TRBV7-7|NA
TGTGCTAGCAGCTTAGGGCTCAGGGGGGCTAATGAGCAGTTCTTC
CASSLGLRGANEQFF
>TRBJ1-5|NA|TRBV25-1|NA
TGTGCCAGCAGTGAATCCCAGACAGTTAATCAGCCCCAGCATTTT
CASSESQTVNQPQHF
>TRBJ2-3|NA|TRBV5-1|NA
TGCGCCAGCAGCCCCTTAGCGGTTAGCACAGATACGCAGTATTTT
CASSPLAVSTDTQYF
>TRBJ2-7|TRBD1|TRBV6-5|NA
TGTGCCAGCAGACCCCAGGGGGCCCTTACCAAGCAGTACTTC
CASRPQGALTKQYF
>TRBJ1-1|TRBD1|TRBV19|NA
TGTGCCAGTAGTATAGCGCATTACAGGACAGGGATGAACACTGAAGCTTTCTTT
CASSIAHYRTGMNTEAFF
>TRBJ2-7|TRBD1|TRBV7-3|once
TGTGCCAGCAGCGAGACAGGGGGCGAACCCTACGAGCAGTACTTC
CASSETGGEPYEQYF
>TRBJ2-7|TRBD1|TRBV7-9|NA
TGTGCCAGCACCAAAGCGACAGGGTCCTACGAGCAGTACTTC
CASTKATGSYEQYF
>TRBJ1-3|NA|TRBV7-2|NA
TGTGCCAGCAGTTTACCAGGACAGATTGGAAACACCATATATTTT
CASSLPGQIGNTIYF
>TRBJ2-5|TRBD1|TRBV29-1|few
TGCAGCGTTGCAGGGGGCCAAGAGACCCAGTACTTC
CSVAGGQETQYF
>TRBJ2-1|NA|TRBV6-2/TRBV6-3|NA
TGTGCCAGCAGTTACCAATCAGGGGGGTCCTACAATGAGCAGTTCTTC
CASSYQSGGSYNEQFF
>TRBJ2-1|TRBD2|TRBV9|NA
TGTGCCAGCAGCGGACGTCAGGCTAGCGGGGTATGGAATGAGCAGTTCTTC
CASSGRQASGVWNEQFF
>TRBJ1-2|TRBD1|TRBV3-1/TRBV3-2|NA
TGTGCCAGCAGCCGCGCACAGGGGCAAGGCTATGGCTACACCTTC
CASSRAQGQGYGYTF
>TRBJ2-1|TRBD2|TRBV19|NA
TGTGCCAGTAGCGTGACTAGCGGGGGGGGCAATGAGCAGTTCTTC
CASSVTSGGGNEQFF
>TRBJ1-4|NA|TRBV2|NA
TGTGCCAGCAGGAGGACAGAACCTAATGAAAAACTGTTTTTT
CASRRTEPNEKLFF
>TRBJ1-5|NA|TRBV18|NA
TGTGCCAGCTCACCAAAAGTTACAGAGAATCAGCCCCAGCATTTT
CASSPKVTENQPQHF
>TRBJ1-5|NA|TRBV7-8|NA
TGTGCCTTTTCCCAGTCGTGCCCCCAGCATTTT
CAFSQSCPQHF
>TRBJ1-1|NA|TRBV3-1/TRBV3-2|NA
TGTGCCAGCAGCCTAACGATCATTAGCAACACTGAAGCTTTCTTT
CASSLTIISNTEAFF
>TRBJ1-2|NA|TRBV19|NA
TGTGCCAGTAGTATCGGCAGGGGCGGCTATGGCTACACCTTC
CASSIGRGGYGYTF
>TRBJ1-5|TRBD1|TRBV5-4|NA
TGTGCCAGCAGCTTGGACAGGGGTCAGCCCCAGCATTTT
CASSLDRGQPQHF
>TRBJ1-1|NA|TRBV25-1|NA
TGTGCCAGCAGTGCCAAACTCTTGAACACTGAAGCTTTCTTT
CASSAKLLNTEAFF
>TRBJ2-3|TRBD1|TRBV5-1|NA
TGCGCCAGCAGCTCCGGGACAGGGGGCCTGACAGATACGCAGTATTTT
CASSSGTGGLTDTQYF
>TRBJ2-7|NA|TRBV21-1|NA
TGTGCCAGCAGCAAAGGGCAGGGCTACGAGCAGTACTTC
CASSKGQGYEQYF
>TRBJ1-2|NA|TRBV12-3/TRBV12-4|NA
TGTGCCAGCAGTTGGGACATTAACTATGGCTACACCTTC
CASSWDINYGYTF
>TRBJ1-6|TRBD1|TRBV6-2/TRBV6-3|NA
TGTGCCAGCAGTTACCCCGGGACAGGGAATTCACCCCTCCACTTT
CASSYPGTGNSPLHF
>TRBJ1-2|TRBD1|TRBV10-3|NA
TGTGCCATCCGACAGGGGGTAGGCTACACCTTC
CAIRQGVGYTF
>TRBJ1-3|TRBD1|TRBV13|once
TGTGCCAGCAGGTGGATTGCGGGACAGGGGGCTGGAAACACCATATATTTT
CASRWIAGQGAGNTIYF
>TRBJ2-7|TRBD1|TRBV6-6|NA
TGTGCCAGCAGCCTAGACAGGGTGGGAGAGCAGTACTTC
CASSLDRVGEQYF
>TRBJ1-4|TRBD1|TRBV2|NA
TGTGCCAGCAGGATAACCGGGACAGGGGACGGAAAACTGTTTTTT
CASRITGTGDGKLFF
>TRBJ2-3|NA|TRBV6-2/TRBV6-3|NA
TGTGCCAGCAGTTACTCCCACATTAGCACAGATACGCAGTATTTT
CASSYSHISTDTQYF
>TRBJ1-6|NA|TRBV12-3/TRBV12-4|few
TGTGCCAGCAGTTCAGGGTTTAATTCACCCCTCCACTTT
CASSSGFNSPLHF
>TRBJ1-2|TRBD1|TRBV6-5|NA
TGTGCCACCAGGACAGGGAACTATGGCTACACCTTC
CATRTGNYGYTF
>TRBJ1-1|TRBD1|TRBV6-2/TRBV6-3|NA
TGTGCCAGCAGTAACAGGGGTGGCACTGAAGCTTTCTTT
CASSNRGGTEAFF
>TRBJ1-1|NA|TRBV27|NA
TGTGCCAGCAGAAAGACAGCGATGAACACTGAAGCTTTCTTT
CASRKTAMNTEAFF
>TRBJ1-6|TRBD1|TRBV27|NA
TGTGCCAGCAGTTTATCGACAGGGAGCTCCTATAATTCACCCCTCCACTTT
CASSLSTGSSYNSPLHF
>TRBJ1-1|NA|TRBV19|NA
TGTGCCAGTAGTACACCGGGACAAGGTTTCTTT
CASSTPGQGFF
>TRBJ2-5|TRBD2|TRBV7-3|NA
TGTGCCAGCAGCCCCGGACTAGCGGGTGCCACCCAAGAGACCCAGTACTTC
CASSPGLAGATQETQYF
>TRBJ2-7|TRBD1|TRBV24-1|NA
TGTGCCACCAGTGACACGGGACAGTTGTCCTACGAGCAGTACTTC
CATSDTGQLSYEQYF
>TRBJ2-7|TRBD1|TRBV6-2/TRBV6-3|NA
TGTGCCAGCAGTTCTCCCGGGACAGTCTCCTACGAGCAGTACTTC
CASSSPGTVSYEQYF
>TRBJ2-1|TRBD2|TRBV4-1|NA
TGCGCCAGCAGCCCGGGACTAGCGGTGGGATACAATGAGCAGTTCTTC
CASSPGLAVGYNEQFF
>TRBJ2-7|TRBD1|TRBV15|NA
TGTGCCACCAGCAGAGTAGGACAGGGATCCAACGAGCAGTACTTC
CATSRVGQGSNEQYF
>TRBJ2-1|NA|TRBV5-1|NA
TGCGCCAGCAGCTTGGCGTCTACTGACAATGAGCAGTTCTTC
CASSLASTDNEQFF
>TRBJ1-2|NA|TRBV29-1|NA
TGCAGCGTTGAAGATAGACAATATGGCTACACCTTC
CSVEDRQYGYTF
>TRBJ1-1|TRBD1|TRBV5-4|NA
TGTGCCAGCAGCGTCGACAGGGTGAACACTGAAGCTTTCTTT
CASSVDRVNTEAFF
>TRBJ2-1|TRBD1|TRBV9|NA
TGTGCCAGCAGCGCCTACAGGGGGCGCATGGATGAGCAGTTCTTC
CASSAYRGRMDEQFF
>TRBJ1-2|NA|TRBV12-3/TRBV12-4|NA
TGTGCCAGCAGTATTAATCCCACTCCTCCTATCTCCTTC
CASSINPTPPISF
>TRBJ1-5|NA|TRBV7-8|NA
TGTGCCAGCAGCCACCGGGAGAGGGGCAATCAGCCCCAGCATTTT
CASSHRERGNQPQHF
>TRBJ1-2|NA|TRBV9|NA
TGTGCCAGCAGCCGTGGACAGATACCTACCTTAGGGGTCTATGGCTACACCTTC
CASSRGQIPTLGVYGYTF
>TRBJ2-7|NA|TRBV6-2/TRBV6-3|many
TGTGCCAGCAGTTTCCTCTACGAGCAGTACTTC
CASSFLYEQYF
>TRBJ2-2|TRBD1|TRBV24-1|NA
TGTGCCACCAGTGACCCTGGACAGGGGATCACCGGGGAGCTGTTTTTT
CATSDPGQGITGELFF